This T cell receptor (beta chain) was profiled in a study of CXCR3-negative and CXCR3-positive naive CD8 T cells. Findings of the study overall: TRB CDR3s were more hydrophobic in CXCR3-positive than in CXCR3-negative naive cells. Diversity ran similarly high across both naive subsets but far lower in memory CD8+ cells.

CD45RO-CCR7+CD27+CD95- defined naive CD8+ T cells. The libraries of TRB cDNA were prepared using 5' RACE with UMI labels. Using the 5' RACE reads, TCRdb records one entry per CDR3 protein without DNA. The repertoire table contains some 130,000 distinct CDR3 sequences. The CDR3 covers 15 residues. Germline CDR1 and CDR2: SQVTM and ANQGSEA. With respect to this clonotype: Its antigen remains unknown.

The rearrangement uses TRBV29-1 and TRBJ2-2; TCRdb lists TRBD1, though no DNA is available to test this call. Sequences were obtained from naive CXCR3- CD8+ T cells from blood. Subset indicated: CD45RO-CCR7+CD27+CD95- naive CD8+ T cells lacking CXCR3 (TNR3-). This receptor was taken from a human donor in good health. Some clones in this sample may be carry-over from other donors' samples. This CDR3 reads CSVIRTGTNTGELFF.